A selection of T cell receptor beta chains follows, all from one sample in a study of blood T cell repertoires in COVID-19. The repertoire was sequenced with immunoSEQ multiplex PCR; TCRdb's copy has only in-frame clones and lacks some. Of over 120,000 clones listed, around 83% are singletons. Sequencing used peripheral blood. These receptors all come from a man between 60 and 70 years old with active or convalescent COVID-19. Each CDR3 is given with its conserved first and last residue. The order of the fields is D gene, clone size, CDR3 length, J gene, V gene, CDR3 protein, CDR3 DNA. A D gene is named only where the DNA matches it firmly. Size values are once, few and many counts, or a class for expanded clones, and some rows have none.

-	-	15	TRBJ2-7	TRBV6-1	CASSESRGPRDEQYF	TGTGCCAGCAGTGAAAGCAGGGGCCCCCGGGACGAGCAGTACTTC
TRBD1	-	14	TRBJ1-2	TRBV30	CACASGQGARGYTF	TGTGCCTGCGCCAGCGGACAGGGGGCGCGTGGCTACACCTTC
TRBD2	-	20	TRBJ2-5	TRBV24-1	CATSVVAPYAGGTLQETQYF	TGTGCCACCAGTGTGGTGGCCCCCTATGCCGGGGGGACCCTTCAAGAGACCCAGTACTTC
TRBD1	-	16	TRBJ1-5	TRBV18	CASSPYGQGSNQPQHF	TGTGCCAGCTCACCCTACGGACAGGGAAGCAATCAGCCCCAGCATTTT
-	-	12	TRBJ2-5	TRBV12-5	CASGYLGETQYF	TGTGCTAGTGGTTACCTCGGGGAGACCCAGTACTTC
-	-	16	TRBJ2-7	TRBV11-3	CASSAPGKGERYEQYF	TGTGCCAGCAGCGCCCCCGGGAAGGGCGAGCGCTACGAGCAGTACTTC
TRBD2	-	14	TRBJ2-5	TRBV6-5	CASSISGGRETQYF	TGTGCCAGCAGTATCTCGGGGGGTCGGGAGACCCAGTACTTC
TRBD2	-	17	TRBJ2-3	TRBV24-1	CATSEAGTSGLTDTQYF	TGTGCCACCAGTGAGGCGGGGACTAGCGGCCTCACAGATACGCAGTATTTT
TRBD1	-	14	TRBJ1-1	TRBV2	CASRRDREDTEAFF	TGTGCCAGCAGAAGGGACAGGGAAGATACTGAAGCTTTCTTT
TRBD1	-	15	TRBJ1-4	TRBV4-1	CASSKGGQGSEKLFF	TGCGCCAGCAGCAAAGGCGGACAGGGCTCTGAAAAACTGTTTTTT
-	-	14	TRBJ1-6	TRBV7-9	CASSQRSGGSPLHF	TGTGCCAGCAGCCAACGATCGGGTGGCTCACCCCTCCACTTT
TRBD1	-	16	TRBJ2-1	TRBV24-1	CATSDTTGPRYNEQFF	TGTGCCACCAGTGATACGACAGGGCCCCGATACAATGAGCAGTTCTTC
-	-	15	TRBJ1-2	TRBV7-9	CASSLAGGGDYGYTF	TGTGCCAGCAGCTTAGCGGGAGGAGGGGACTATGGCTACACCTTC
TRBD1	-	10	TRBJ1-1	TRBV7-9	CASGTGLAFF	TGTGCCAGCGGGACAGGGCTAGCTTTCTTT
-	-	16	TRBJ1-5	TRBV6-2/TRBV6-3	CASSTYRAFSNQPQHF	TGTGCCAGCAGTACGTACAGGGCGTTTAGCAATCAGCCCCAGCATTTT
TRBD2	-	13	TRBJ2-1	TRBV6-4	CASSVERENEQFF	TGTGCCAGCAGTGTGGAGCGGGAGAATGAGCAGTTCTTC
-	-	14	TRBJ1-1	TRBV19	CASSIFGGDTEAFF	TGTGCCAGTAGTATTTTTGGGGGGGACACTGAAGCTTTCTTT
-	-	14	TRBJ1-1	TRBV7-2	CASSPEARGTEAFF	TGTGCCAGCAGCCCGGAAGCCAGGGGCACTGAAGCTTTCTTT
-	-	19	TRBJ2-3	TRBV19	CASSPLGGSGYLSTDTQYF	TGTGCCAGTAGTCCACTCGGTGGTAGCGGCTACCTTAGCACAGATACGCAGTATTTT
TRBD2	few	14	TRBJ2-1	TRBV9	CASSVEGLAIEQFF	TGTGCCAGCAGCGTAGAGGGACTAGCGATTGAGCAGTTCTTC
TRBD2	-	14	TRBJ2-1	TRBV6-5	CATASREGRNEQFF	TGTGCCACCGCGAGTCGGGAGGGCCGTAATGAGCAGTTCTTC
TRBD1	once	17	TRBJ2-3	TRBV12-5	CASGLGTGAPSTDTQYF	TGTGCTAGTGGTTTGGGGACAGGGGCCCCTAGCACAGATACGCAGTATTTT
-	-	16	TRBJ1-2	TRBV4-3	CASSQDQGTWRRGYTF	TGCGCCAGCAGCCAAGATCAGGGTACCTGGCGACGGGGCTACACCTTC
-	-	14	TRBJ2-7	TRBV19	CASSPFQRSNEQYF	TGTGCCAGTAGTCCCTTCCAGCGATCGAACGAGCAGTACTTC
-	-	13	TRBJ1-1	TRBV28	CASRTQVYTEAFF	TGTGCCAGCAGAACGCAGGTTTACACTGAAGCTTTCTTT
TRBD2	-	15	TRBJ2-1	TRBV2	CASSWTSGRSGTQFF	TGTGCCAGCAGCTGGACTAGCGGGAGGTCAGGAACGCAGTTCTTC
TRBD1	-	16	TRBJ1-2	TRBV5-4	CASSSSWGQGVGGYTF	TGTGCCAGCAGCTCCTCATGGGGACAGGGGGTAGGTGGCTACACCTTC
TRBD1	-	15	TRBJ1-5	TRBV19	CASSRTGGGNQPQHF	TGTGCCAGTAGCCGGACAGGGGGCGGCAATCAGCCCCAGCATTTT
-	-	13	TRBJ1-6	TRBV4-1	CASSTTDNSPLHF	TGCGCCAGCAGCACGACTGATAATTCACCCCTCCACTTT
TRBD1	-	15	TRBJ1-1	TRBV11-2	CASSLEYDRDTEAFF	TGTGCCAGCAGCTTAGAGTACGACAGGGACACTGAAGCTTTCTTT
TRBD1	-	14	TRBJ1-2	TRBV28	CASSLTGDSYGYTF	TGTGCCAGCAGCCTGACAGGGGACAGCTATGGCTACACCTTC
-	-	17	TRBJ1-6	TRBV30	CAWRHRDGGSYNSPLHF	TGTGCCTGGAGACACAGGGACGGAGGCTCCTATAATTCACCCCTCCACTTT
-	-	19	TRBJ2-2	TRBV19	CASSIRVSRRGLGTGELFF	TGTGCCAGTAGTATTCGGGTCTCCCGGAGGGGGCTTGGCACCGGGGAGCTGTTTTTT
-	-	16	TRBJ1-2	TRBV7-8	CASSLARRGTNYGYTF	TGTGCCAGCAGCTTAGCTCGGCGGGGTACTAACTATGGCTACACCTTC
-	-	14	TRBJ1-5	TRBV6-2/TRBV6-3	CASSWSRANQPQHF	TGTGCCAGCAGCTGGAGCAGGGCTAATCAGCCCCAGCATTTT
-	-	15	TRBJ2-1	TRBV6-5	CASSYKEVDYNEQFF	TGTGCCAGCAGTTACAAGGAGGTTGATTACAATGAGCAGTTCTTC
TRBD1	-	12	TRBJ1-2	TRBV19	CASSPWTGGYTF	TGTGCCAGTAGTCCCTGGACAGGTGGCTACACCTTC
-	-	15	TRBJ1-5	TRBV9	CASSVEGDSNQPQHF	TGTGCCAGCAGCGTAGAGGGAGATAGCAATCAGCCCCAGCATTTT